Here is one T cell receptor beta chain with its context. Its target is unknown. CDR3 length: 14 residues. Trimming removed 8 bases from V and 0 bases from J, with 11 bases in between. Germline-derived CDR1 and CDR2 are KGHSH and LQKENI. The data stem from a study of neurological immune-mediated disorders. Study-level findings and limits: No CDR3 amino acid sequences were shared by expanded clones across subjects, suggesting private repertoires in all groups. The multiple sclerosis repertoire cluster showed no association with any clinical or MRI feature. The authors stated that larger cohorts are needed.

Synthesis of cDNA was carried out by template-switch 5'RACE. The reaction used 10-nucleotide random UMIs. TCRdb reprocessed the 5' RACE reads with MiXCR, giving one entry per CDR3 protein. The sample holds 65,000 to 90,000 distinct CDR3 sequences, 2.5% to 4% seen once. The receptor's source is a woman aged 45-65 years with multiple sclerosis. The gene calls are TRBV18 and TRBJ1-3; D remains ambiguous. The sample comprised PBMCs. The CDR3, as DNA: TGTGCCAGCGCAAACGGGAACTCTGGAAACACCATATATTTT. Its translation is CASANGNSGNTIYF.